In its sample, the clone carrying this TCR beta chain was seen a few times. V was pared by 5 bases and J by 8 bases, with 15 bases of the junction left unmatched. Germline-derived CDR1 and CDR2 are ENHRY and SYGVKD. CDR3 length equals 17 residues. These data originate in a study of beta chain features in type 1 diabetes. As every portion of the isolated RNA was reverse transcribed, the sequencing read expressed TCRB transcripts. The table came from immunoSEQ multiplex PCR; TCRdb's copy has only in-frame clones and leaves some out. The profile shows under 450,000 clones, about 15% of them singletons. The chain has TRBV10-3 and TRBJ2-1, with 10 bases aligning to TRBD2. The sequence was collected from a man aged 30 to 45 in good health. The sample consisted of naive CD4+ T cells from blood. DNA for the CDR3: TGTGCCATCAGTACTCTAGCGGGGGCCCCAACCAGCGATGAGCAGTTCTTC. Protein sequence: CAISTLAGAPTSDEQFF.